This TCR beta chain was obtained from a study of cytomegalovirus exposure and HLA in healthy donors. As for the study in general: Across 350 to 500 genotyped donors, over 70% landed in the Caucasian-associated ancestry cluster.

The PCR was carried out with 60 Vbeta primers and 13 Jbeta primers. As originally analysed: Later analysis identified approximately 80 million unique TCR beta chains, around 10 million shared. Profiled with immunoSEQ multiplex PCR; TCRdb holds only in-frame clones, not every one. For V, J and clone size, that table is used; D and trimming come from the DNA. The sample carries some 150,000 clones, about a tenth recorded once. Overall study results and limits: For most TCR beta V segments, an earlier analysis put the productive rate at about 90% or about 30% of the time.

Germline V gives CDR1 SGDLS, CDR2 YYNGEE. This CDR3 contains 14 residues. The trim removed 4 bases at V and 3 bases at J, leaving 7 bases unmatched. Unrecorded immune exposure was likely among donors, who were nominally healthy when sampled. This clone came up a few times. The antigen is undetermined. This clonotype originated in a male donor in good health and CMV-seronegative. The sample consisted of PBMCs. The chain recombines TRBV9 with TRBJ2-7, with 7 nucleotides matching TRBD1. The CDR3 spells CASSSDRELYEQYF. In DNA form, the CDR3 reads TGTGCCAGCAGCTCTGACAGGGAACTCTACGAGCAGTACTTC.